The T cell receptor (beta chain) under discussion was sequenced for a study of blood T cell repertoires in COVID-19. Across the study: The cDNA or gDNA used as material had been derived from T cells, B-cell-depleted T cells, or PBMCs.

Trimming removed 5 bases at V and 1 base at J, with 24 bases between. CDR1 and CDR2 from the germline V gene are SGHTA and FQGNSA. The CDR3 runs to 19 residues. Profiled with immunoSEQ multiplex PCR; TCRdb holds only in-frame clones, not every one. The repertoire holds hundreds of thousands of clones, with around nine tenths as singletons. The sequence came from a woman between 55 and 75 years old who had recovered from COVID-19. The gene calls are TRBV7-2 and TRBJ2-1; D is unresolved. The sequenced sample was peripheral blood. The CDR3 protein is CASSPRTTRVLTSYNEQFF. In DNA, the CDR3 is TGTGCCAGCAGCCCACGAACAACCCGGGTCCTCACGTCCTACAATGAGCAGTTCTTC.